This passage covers 14 T cell receptor beta chains from one sample sequenced in a study of CD8+ T cells in alopecia areata. RNA was extracted and reverse transcribed into cDNA as the sequencing template. Only in-frame clones appear in the TCRdb table, and some are missing; sequencing was by immunoSEQ multiplex PCR. The data show over 250,000 clones, with none appearing a single time. A panel of CD4, CD8alpha, NKG2D, NKG2ACE and other markers served to sort pooled cutaneous lymph node cells. The sequencing input was CD4+ T cells sorted from a lymph node. These receptors all come from a C3H/HeJ mouse with alopecia areata. Mouse MHC haplotype: H2-k.

About this clone itself: Gene names are mouse gene names. Read data end 4 residues before the CDR3 end; the end is taken from the germline J gene. In the same sample, other DNA sequences code for this CDR3. The chain couples TRBV5 to TRBJ2-3, with 9 bases fitting TRBD1. CDR1 and CDR2 from the germline V gene are LGHNA and YNLKQL (reference sequence). The CDR3 extends over 16 amino acids. Trimming cost V 0 bases and J 3 bases; bases outside gene matches: 4. CDR3 sequence reads: CASSQEGQGGAETLYF. CDR3 DNA, as far as it was read: TGTGCCAGCAGCCAAGAGGGACAGGGAGGGGCAGAA.

This clone turned up a few times. Gene names and germline refer to mouse. The read halts 3 residues ahead of the CDR3 end, with the missing end drawn from the germline J gene. V is TRBV31 and J is TRBJ1-6; D unclear. TRBJ1-6 has ORF status, its function being uncertain. The CDR3 is 14 amino acids. CDR1 is GKSSPN and CDR2 is SITVG in the germline V gene. V was trimmed by 2 bases and J by 1 base, leaving 6 bases between them. CDR3 DNA, as far as it was read: TGTGCCTGGAGTTCAGGCTCCTATAATTCGCCC. Its protein is CAWSSGSYNSP. The whole CDR3 protein is CAWSSGSYNSPLYF.

On this clone itself: Any gene name here is a mouse gene name. The CDR3 goes on 4 residues after the read ends, and that part is filled in from the germline J gene. Other DNA sequences in the sample encode the same CDR3. This chain connects TRBV1 to TRBJ2-7; 8 bases map to TRBD2. The CDR3 has 14 residues. CDR1 and CDR2 (germline): NSQYPW, LRSPGD (reference sequence). V shed 3 bases and J 0 bases; nucleotides not matched to a gene: 1. CDR3: CTCSAWGGSYEQYF. The covered CDR3 bases are TGCACCTGCAGTGCTTGGGGGGGCTCCTAT.

This clone came up a few times. The gene names given are mouse names. Read sequence stops 4 residues before the CDR3 end, and the germline J gene provides the missing end. Other DNA sequences in the same sample also yield this CDR3. V is TRBV5 and J is TRBJ2-1; 10 bases are a match to TRBD2. This CDR3 contains 16 residues. Looked up from germline, CDR1 is LGHNA and CDR2 is YNLKQL (reference sequence). V trimming: 0 bases; J trimming: 3 bases; junction bases outside the gene matches: 2. The CDR3 spells CASSQEGTGVYAEQFF. Incomplete CDR3 DNA: TGTGCCAGCAGCCAAGAAGGGACTGGGGTCTATGCT.

Turning to this clone: Genes here carry mouse names. The read is 4 residues too short to cover the CDR3 end, so that end is filled in from the germline J gene. The chain carries TRBV2 and TRBJ2-4; TRBD2 matches 7 bases. The CDR3 consists of 13 residues. The germline gives CDR1 LGHNA, CDR2 YSYQKL. CDR3 loop: CASSQGGENTLYF. The CDR3 DNA, read in part, is TGTGCCAGCAGCCAGGGGGGGGAAAAC.

Comments on this clone: Gene names denote mouse genes. Read sequence stops 4 residues before the CDR3 end, and the germline J gene provides the missing end. The V gene is TRBV13-3, the J gene TRBJ2-4, with D hard to call. V lost 2 bases to trimming and J lost 1 base, with 2 bases between them. Germline CDR1 and CDR2: NNHDY and SYVADS. The CDR3 spans 12 residues. The sequenced CDR3 bases are TGTGCCAGCAGTGAAGGTCAAAAC. Translated: CASSEGQN. The whole CDR3 region reads CASSEGQNTLYF.

Worth noting for this clone: The genes are named according to mouse. The sequence runs out 3 residues before the end of the CDR3; the remainder is reconstructed from the germline J gene. Other DNA sequences in this specimen translate into the identical CDR3. This chain uses TRBV1 with TRBJ1-6; no reliable D call. TRBJ1-6 falls under the ORF class, with uncertain function. Per germline, CDR1 NSQYPW and CDR2 LRSPGD (reference sequence). The CDR3 is 14 amino acids. The ends were cut back, 1 base at V and 5 bases at J, with 6 bases in the middle. The CDR3 region is CTCSAADNNSPLYF. CDR3 DNA (partial): TGCACCTGCAGTGCAGCAGATAATAATTCGCCC.

Comments on this clone: Each gene name is a mouse one. The CDR3 end is not reached by the read, which stops 3 residues before it; the germline J gene fills it in. The gene calls are TRBV19 and TRBJ1-6, with 7 bases identical to TRBD1. TRBJ1-6 is given ORF status, its function remaining uncertain. This CDR3 has 15 amino acids. Germline lookup yields CDR1 FNHDT and CDR2 SITEND (reference sequence). The junction had 4 bases not matched to a gene; V was cut back by 2 bases and J by 5 bases. CDR3 region: CASSMGQGDNSPLYF. Partial CDR3 DNA: TGTGCCAGCAGTATGGGGCAGGGGGATAATTCGCCC.

This clone was detected a few times. Genes here carry mouse names. The CDR3 is cut off 3 residues early in the read; its end comes from the germline J gene. The chain is built from TRBV19 and TRBJ1-6, with 7 bases fitting TRBD1. TRBJ1-6 is an ORF; its function is uncertain. The trim removed 1 base at V and 2 bases at J, leaving 3 bases unmatched. Germline loops: CDR1 FNHDT, CDR2 SITEND (reference sequence). This CDR3 has 16 amino acids. The CDR3 region is CASSISQGAYNSPLYF. The covered CDR3 bases are TGTGCCAGCAGTATAAGCCAGGGGGCCTATAATTCGCCC.

This clone was picked up a small number of times. Mouse gene names and germline throughout. The read ends 4 residues before the CDR3 terminus; that terminus is restored from the germline J gene. The chain employs TRBV13-1 and TRBJ2-1; TRBD1 matches at 10 bases. The germline gives CDR1 NSHNY, CDR2 SYGAGN. This CDR3 is 14 amino acids long. J gave up 5 bases and V 5 bases, and 4 bases lay outside the gene matches. CDR3 loop: CASSAGTGDAEQFF. The sequenced CDR3 bases are TGTGCCAGCAGCGCCGGGACAGGGGATGCT.

This clone showed up many times. Gene names follow the mouse nomenclature. The read terminates 4 residues before the CDR3 end, so the remaining end is supplied by the germline J gene. Distinct nucleotide sequences in the sample also encode this CDR3. The V gene is TRBV13-1, the J gene TRBJ2-1; 9 bases are a match to TRBD1. CDR1 and CDR2 from the germline V gene are NSHNY and SYGAGN. Trimming removed 3 bases from V and 2 bases from J; junction bases left unmatched: 0. CDR3 size: 14 residues. This CDR3 is CASSGTGDYAEQFF. The sequenced CDR3 bases are TGTGCCAGCAGTGGGACAGGGGACTATGCT.

This clone was seen more than once but under ten times. Gene and germline names: mouse. The read terminates 4 residues ahead of where the CDR3 ends, so the germline J gene completes it. The chain combines TRBV13-1 with TRBJ2-2; 10 bases match TRBD2. The CDR3 is made up of 16 amino acids. Trimming at V came to 5 bases and at J to 0 bases, leaving 4 bases not matched to a gene. Looked up from germline, CDR1 is NSHNY and CDR2 is SYGAGN. The CDR3 sequence: CASSETGGTNTGQLYF. The CDR3 DNA, read in part, is TGTGCCAGCAGCGAGACTGGGGGGACAAACACCGGG.

This clone has more than one count but fewer than ten. Genes here carry mouse names. The CDR3 end is not reached by the read, which stops 4 residues before it; the germline J gene fills it in. The chain recombines TRBV5 with TRBJ2-3; no clear D gene. This CDR3 comprises 14 residues. Germline V gene lookup returns CDR1 LGHNA and CDR2 YNLKQL (reference sequence). V lost 1 base and J lost 2, with 7 bases in between. Partial CDR3 DNA: TGTGCCAGCAGCCAAGTCTGGCCTGCAGAA. This gives the protein CASSQVWPAE. The whole CDR3 protein reads CASSQVWPAETLYF.

With regard to this clone: This may stem from a read error, because a much larger clone lies one nucleotide away. Mouse gene names and germline throughout. Read data end 4 residues before the CDR3 end; the end is taken from the germline J gene. J is TRBJ1-2 and V is TRBV13-3; 8 bases align to TRBD1. Germline CDR1 reads NNHDY; CDR2 reads SYVADS. This CDR3 comprises 13 residues. V gave up 3 bases and J gave up 3 bases; unmatched junction bases: 1. The covered CDR3 bases are TGTGCCAGCAGTGGACAGGGGTACTCC. Protein product: CASSGQGYS. The entire CDR3 is CASSGQGYSDYTF.